The 5 T cell receptor beta chains in this list originate from one sample, sequenced in a study of blood T cell repertoires in COVID-19. Generated by immunoSEQ multiplex PCR, the TCRdb table keeps only in-frame clones and is missing some. The sample includes 250,000 to 350,000 clones, around 90% of them seen just once. Sequencing was performed on peripheral blood. The receptors come from a man between 18 and 35 years old with active or convalescent COVID-19.

The chain uses TRBV3-1 (or the pseudogene TRBV3-2) and TRBJ1-4; D gene ambiguous. The CDR3 is 17 amino acids. Germline V gene sequence: CDR1 LGHDT, CDR2 YNNKEL (reference sequence). V gave up 2 bases and J gave up 0 bases, with 13 bases separating them. CDR3 in amino acids: CASSQTPTEATNEKLFF. DNA for the CDR3: TGTGCCAGCAGCCAAACCCCGACGGAGGCAACTAATGAAAAACTGTTTTTT.

The CDR3 nucleotides read TGTGCCAGCAGCCATCCCTTAGCGGGGGATACGAACACCGGGGAGCTGTTTTTT. The encoded protein is CASSHPLAGDTNTGELFF. The genes are TRBV7-2 and TRBJ2-2; 9 positions agree with TRBD2. Per the germline V gene, CDR1 is SGHTA and CDR2 is FQGNSA. The trim removed 5 bases at V and 0 bases at J, leaving 10 bases unmatched. This CDR3 spans 18 amino acids. Combining the CDR3 with reference TRBV7-2 and TRBJ2-2 gives the whole variable domain GAGVSQSPSNKVTEKGKDVELRCDPISGHTALYWYRQSLGQGLEFLIYFQGNSAPDKSGLPSDRFSAERTGGSVSTLTIQRTQQEDSAVYLCASSHPLAGDTNTGELFFGEGSRLTVL.

The chain is built from TRBV5-4 and TRBJ2-1; a weak D match, TRBD1 (7 bases). CDR1 and CDR2 from the germline V gene are SGHNT and YYREEE (reference sequence). The V gene lost 4 bases and the J gene lost 5 bases, with 19 bases spanning the gap. The CDR3 loop spans 16 amino acids. The DNA of the CDR3 is TGTGCCAGCAGCCAGGGGGGACGACAGGGCCACAATGAGCAGTTCTTC. It translates to CASSQGGRQGHNEQFF.

This sequence joins TRBV9 and TRBJ1-2; 8 positions agree with TRBD1. The CDR3 spans 14 residues. Per the germline V gene, CDR1 is SGDLS and CDR2 is YYNGEE. The V gene end was trimmed by 4 bases and the J gene end by 5 bases; junction bases not matched to a gene: 7. The CDR3 spells CASSMAGGGYGYTF. In DNA, the CDR3 is TGTGCCAGCAGCATGGCAGGGGGCGGTTATGGCTACACCTTC.

The sample holds many counts of this clone. The CDR3: CASSWRRAGTEAFF. CDR3 nucleotide sequence: TGTGCCAGCAGCTGGAGGAGGGCCGGCACTGAAGCTTTCTTT. The V call is TRBV13, the J call TRBJ1-1; D gene uncertain. Germline V gene sequence: CDR1 PRHDT, CDR2 FYEKMQ (reference sequence). The CDR3 is 14 amino acids. Trimming pared 4 bases from V and 4 bases from J, leaving 13 bases between.